These 14 T cell receptor beta chains originate from one sample sequenced in a study of blood T cell repertoires in COVID-19 (dated by TCRdb to 2018 to 2021). Receptors were amplified or captured by the immunoSEQ multiplex PCR assay. The clones in this table, taken by TCRdb from immuneACCESS, are in-frame only. Not every clone is retained; where verified, under half of the shortfall comes from an unresolved V gene, and the cause of the rest is unknown. In this sample the table shows under 300,000 clones, around 85% of which occur a single time. The ten biggest clones cover 4% to 4.5% of the sample. The source material was peripheral blood. These receptors were obtained from a woman in her thirties or forties with active or convalescent COVID-19.

The V gene is TRBV30, the J gene TRBJ1-2; D possibly corresponds to TRBD1 (5 bases). Deletions cut 2 bases from V and 0 bases from J, with 13 bases between. The length of the CDR3 is 15 residues. Germline V gene data show CDR1 as GTSNPN and CDR2 as SVGIG (reference sequence). CDR3 sequence: CAWSYPPGANYGYTF. CDR3 coding DNA: TGTGCCTGGAGTTATCCCCCGGGGGCTAACTATGGCTACACCTTC.

This sequence joins TRBV5-4 and TRBJ2-7; 8 bases agree with TRBD2. This CDR3 has 15 amino acids. Unmatched junction bases numbered 7, after V lost 4 bases and J lost 1 base. The germline CDR1 and CDR2 sequences are SGHNT and YYREEE (reference sequence). For the CDR3, the DNA is TGTGCCAGCAGCCCGGGGGGGGCAGGATCCTACGAGCAGTACTTC. This gives the protein CASSPGGAGSYEQYF.

The chain is built from TRBV28 and TRBJ1-1, with D tentatively TRBD1 (5 bases). Germline CDR1 is MDHEN and CDR2 is SYDVKM. The CDR3 has 15 amino acids. The V end was cut by 3 bases, the J end by 4 bases, with 15 bases between. CDR3 region: CASSLIGEGVTEAFF. DNA for the CDR3: TGTGCCAGCAGTTTGATAGGGGAAGGAGTCACTGAAGCTTTCTTT.

The chain uses TRBV2 and TRBJ1-2, with D perhaps TRBD1 (6 bases). The V and J ends lost 8 bases and 7 bases respectively, with 17 bases between them. From germline, CDR1 is SNHLY and CDR2 FYNNEI. This CDR3 is built from 13 residues. This CDR3 reads CASWDTTGVGYTF. CDR3 bases: TGTGCCAGCTGGGACACGACCGGGGTTGGCTACACCTTC.

This clone was found once. In DNA form, the CDR3 reads TGTGCCACCAGCAGAGATAAGGGGGATAATTCACCCCTCCACTTT. It translates to CATSRDKGDNSPLHF. The chain joins TRBV15 to TRBJ1-6, with TRBD1 as a possible D gene (6 bases). Trimming left V 0 bases short and J 5 bases short, with 8 bases between. CDR1 and CDR2 (germline): LNHNV, YYDKDF (reference sequence). The length of the CDR3 is 15 residues.

Details on this clone: Other DNA variants within this sample encode the same CDR3. V gene TRBV5-1 combines with J gene TRBJ1-6; TRBD1 aligns across 8 bases. Germline V lookup: CDR1 SGHRS, CDR2 YFSETQ. After removal of 1 base from V and 9 bases from J, the junction contained 6 bases not matched to a gene. The CDR3 length is 15 residues. The CDR3 bases are TGCGCCAGCAGCTTGAAAGGACAGGGTGGTTCACCCCTCCACTTT. Translating it yields CASSLKGQGGSPLHF.

The rearrangement links TRBV10-2 to TRBJ1-1; 7 nucleotides align to TRBD1. The CDR3 contains 13 residues. Germline trimming cut 6 bases from V and 3 bases from J; bases unmatched to any gene: 4. CDR1 is WSHSY, CDR2 SAAADI, per germline. CDR3 sequence: CASSDRADTEAFF. CDR3 in DNA: TGCGCCAGCAGCGACAGGGCAGACACTGAAGCTTTCTTT.

The V and J genes are TRBV7-4 and TRBJ1-2; the D gene is possibly TRBD1 (6 bases). CDR3 length: 18 amino acids. Germline V gene data show CDR1 as SGHVT and CDR2 as SQSDAQ. The V and J ends lost 5 bases and 8 bases respectively, with 30 bases between them. Here the CDR3 reads CASSESRQGPPSLHGYTF. CDR3 in DNA: TGTGCCAGCAGCGAATCAAGGCAGGGGCCGCCCTCCCTACACGGCTACACCTTC.

This clone was recorded once. The chain joins TRBV5-1 to TRBJ2-3; 8 nucleotides align to TRBD2. V lost 1 base, J lost 4 bases, and 5 bases stayed unmatched. The germline CDR1 and CDR2 sequences are SGHRS and YFSETQ. This CDR3 contains 15 residues. The CDR3 spells CASSLKTSGADTQYF. In DNA form, the CDR3 reads TGCGCCAGCAGCTTGAAAACTAGCGGCGCAGATACGCAGTATTTT.

The CDR3 region has the DNA TGCGCCAGCAGCTTGTTCGGGGGACTCAATCAGCCCCAGCATTTT. Its protein product is CASSLFGGLNQPQHF. This chain joins TRBV5-1 and TRBJ1-5, with D possibly being TRBD1 (5 bases). Trimming removed 1 base at V and 3 bases at J, with 11 bases between. The CDR3 has 15 amino acids. Germline-derived CDR1 and CDR2 are SGHRS and YFSETQ.

This clone has only one observation. V is TRBV7-9 and J is TRBJ1-2, with D unresolved. Trimming took off 6 bases at V and 8 bases at J, with 13 bases between the two ends. CDR1 and CDR2 from the germline V gene are SEHNR and FQNEAQ (reference sequence). This CDR3 has 12 residues. This CDR3 reads CASSPSSAGYTF. The CDR3 DNA reads as TGTGCCAGCAGTCCCTCTAGTGCGGGCTACACCTTC.

DNA of the CDR3: TGCGCCAGCAGCTTGGGCAGCGGGGGGGCGCGAGAGACCCAGTACTTC. Encoded protein: CASSLGSGGARETQYF. The chain couples TRBV5-1 to TRBJ2-5; 10 nucleotides match TRBD2. CDR3 length: 16 amino acids. Trimming took 0 bases from V and 4 from J; bases not matched to a gene: 6. Germline CDR1 is SGHRS and CDR2 is YFSETQ.

The CDR3 region is CASRMRQAPYEQYV. For the CDR3, the DNA is TGTGCCAGCAGAATGAGACAGGCTCCCTACGAGCAGTACGTC. The chain links TRBV6-5 to TRBJ2-7; a weak D match, TRBD1 (6 bases). Germline V gene data show CDR1 as MNHEY and CDR2 as SVGAGI. The CDR3 has 14 residues. V dropped 6 bases and J dropped 2 bases, with 14 bases sitting between them.

This clone was recorded a few times. The same CDR3 also results from other DNA sequences found in this sample. The chain is built from TRBV19 and TRBJ1-4; 9 bases are shared with TRBD1. Per the germline V gene, CDR1 is LNHDA and CDR2 is SQIVND (reference sequence). CDR3 length equals 14 residues. V was pared by 6 bases and J by 8 bases, with 7 bases of the junction left unmatched. The CDR3 loop is CASSTPGTGEKLFF. In nucleotides, the CDR3 is TGTGCCAGTAGCACCCCCGGGACAGGGGAAAAACTGTTTTTT.